Following are 8 T cell receptor beta chains from one sample sequenced in a study of naive and memory T cell subsets. An oligonucleotide containing a UMI was ligated to the 3' end of TCR cDNA. Ligated cDNA underwent four rounds of PCR with nested alpha and beta constant region primers and SP2. TCRdb reanalysed the 5' RACE reads using MiXCR and keeps one entry per CDR3 protein. Found here are about 48,000 distinct CDR3 sequences, approximately 4.8% of them singletons; the top ten hold 0.7% to 0.9%. The receptors were sampled from a female donor in good health.

There are a few counts of this clonotype. This sequence joins TRBV7-9 and TRBJ1-1, with no clear D. The CDR3 spans 13 residues. The V gene's germline CDR1 is SEHNR and CDR2 FQNEAQ (reference sequence). Trimming left V 5 bases short and J 1 base short, with 8 bases between. The CDR3 loop reads CASSGQKNTEAFF. CDR3 DNA: TGTGCCAGCAGCGGCCAGAAGAACACTGAAGCTTTCTTT.

This clonotype was counted at least ten times. CDR3 DNA: TGTGCCAGCGGAGCGCAGCGGAGCTACAATGAGCAGTTCTTC. This sequence encodes CASGAQRSYNEQFF. The rearrangement uses TRBV3-1 and TRBJ2-1; D is perhaps TRBD2 (5 bases). Trimming pared 8 bases from V and 3 bases from J, leaving 14 bases between. CDR3 length: 14 residues. The V gene's germline CDR1 is LGHDT and CDR2 YNNKEL (reference sequence).

This clonotype has ten or more counts. This rearrangement joins TRBV6-1 to TRBJ1-5, with 11 bases aligning to TRBD1. Germline loops: CDR1 MNHNS, CDR2 SASEGT. V was pared by 0 bases and J by 5 bases, with 3 bases of the junction left unmatched. CDR3 length: 16 amino acids. The CDR3 region is CASSEAGTGGDQPQHF. DNA for the CDR3: TGTGCCAGCAGTGAAGCTGGGACAGGGGGTGATCAGCCCCAGCATTTT.

Many counts were recorded for this clonotype. V and J are TRBV11-2 and TRBJ1-1; TRBD1 matches at 7 bases. Unmatched junction bases numbered 7, after V lost 5 bases and J lost 4 bases. CDR3 length equals 14 residues. The germline V gene encodes CDR1 SGHAT and CDR2 FQNNGV. This chain's CDR3 is CASSPAAGGTEAFF. The DNA for the CDR3 is TGTGCCAGCAGCCCTGCCGCAGGGGGCACTGAAGCTTTCTTT.

This clonotype was seen many times. The chain couples TRBV5-1 to TRBJ1-3; possibly TRBD1 for D (5 bases). Germline CDR1 SGHRS, CDR2 YFSETQ. This CDR3 is built from 16 residues. Trimming removed 4 bases from V and 0 bases from J, with 14 bases in between. The CDR3 reads CASSGQGRNSGNTIYF. The CDR3, as DNA: TGCGCCAGCAGCGGGCAGGGACGGAACTCTGGAAACACCATATATTTT.

The table lists this clonotype with many counts. The CDR3 spells CASSQAGGETQYF. For the CDR3, the DNA is TGTGCCAGCAGCCAAGCAGGTGGAGAGACCCAGTACTTC. This chain connects TRBV7-9 to TRBJ2-5; no definite D call. The CDR3 is made up of 13 amino acids. Germline V CDR1 and CDR2: SEHNR, FQNEAQ (reference sequence). V lost 5 bases and J lost 4, with 11 bases in between.

This clonotype has a count of ten or more. The chain employs TRBV7-2 and TRBJ2-7, with D perhaps matching TRBD2 (6 bases). Germline V gene lookup returns CDR1 SGHTA and CDR2 FQGNSA. V was pared by 5 bases and J by 4 bases, with 15 bases between. The CDR3 runs to 14 residues. The CDR3 coding sequence is TGTGCCAGCAGCCCTAACGGGGGTGGGTACGAGCAGTACTTC. Translating gives CASSPNGGGYEQYF.

Written as DNA, the CDR3 is TGTGCCAGCGGGGCCCTTAGGTACTTC. Encoded protein: CASGALRYF. The V call is TRBV28, the J call TRBJ2-5; D may be TRBD1 (5 bases). Germline V gene sequence: CDR1 MDHEN, CDR2 SYDVKM. This CDR3 is 9 amino acids long. With 8 bases removed from V and 13 bases from J, the gap between germline ends came to 11 bases.